This T cell receptor beta chain comes out of a study of cytomegalovirus exposure and HLA in healthy donors. Study-wide findings and caveats: Most TCRs appeared rarely, but some public TCRs recurred in many donors. Most CMV-associated TCR beta chains appeared HLA-restricted in a later analysis.

With 60 Vbeta and 13 Jbeta primers, the PCR was carried out. This table comes from immunoSEQ multiplex PCR, and its TCRdb copy is limited to in-frame clones, with some not included. The table has around 97,000 clones, approximately 66% seen once. As regards this clone: Its antigen is still unknown.

The sequence came from a woman aged 45-65 years in good health and CMV-seronegative. Sequences were obtained from PBMCs.

In DNA form, the CDR3 reads TGCGCCAGCCGGATTAGCGGTCCATCCTACGAGCAGTACTTC. Translation gives CASRISGPSYEQYF. This sequence joins TRBV5-1 and TRBJ2-7; D may be TRBD2 (6 bases). The CDR3 length is 14 residues. CDR1 and CDR2 (germline): SGHRS, YFSETQ. V lost 7 bases to trimming and J lost 1 base, with 15 bases between them.